The rows below give T cell receptor beta chains drawn from one sample of a study of beta chain features in type 1 diabetes. Profiling relied on immunoSEQ multiplex PCR, and the TCRdb table lists in-frame clones only, not all of them. The table has 860,000 or so clones, about a sixth seen once. Sequenced: naive CD4+ T cells from blood. The receptor set was obtained from a woman aged 18-29 years in good health. Both conserved end residues are part of each CDR3. D genes are given only for firm matches. Clone sizes are given selectively: once, few, many, or a class where the clone is expanded.

clone size,J gene,V gene,D gene,CDR3 DNA,CDR3 protein
NA,TRBJ2-7,TRBV6-5,NA,TGTGCCAGCAGTTACGCGGATTACAGAGATCGCGAGCAGTACTTC,CASSYADYRDREQYF
few,TRBJ1-1,TRBV5-1,NA,TGCGCCAGCAGCTTGGACAGTGAAGCTTTCTTT,CASSLDSEAFF
NA,TRBJ2-3,TRBV7-2,NA,TGTGCCAGCAGCTTAGATTTTGACCCTAATACGCAGTATTTT,CASSLDFDPNTQYF
NA,TRBJ2-3,TRBV7-9,TRBD2,TGTGCCAGCAGCCCCGGACTAGCGGGTCTTGGCACAGATACGCAGTATTTT,CASSPGLAGLGTDTQYF
NA,TRBJ2-5,TRBV7-6,TRBD1,TGTGCCAGCAGCTTAGCGAACAGGGGGAGGGAGACCCAGTACTTC,CASSLANRGRETQYF
NA,TRBJ2-7,TRBV7-9,NA,TGTGCCAGCAGCTTAGAGTGGCTTACCTACGAGCAGTACTTC,CASSLEWLTYEQYF
few,TRBJ2-6,TRBV28,NA,TGTGCCAGCAGTTTACTGGCCAGGGGCTCTGGGGCCAACGTCCTGACTTTC,CASSLLARGSGANVLTF
few,TRBJ1-4,TRBV13,NA,TGTGCCAGCAGCTTAAGAGGGGGGTCAACTAATGAAAAACTGTTTTTT,CASSLRGGSTNEKLFF
NA,TRBJ2-7,TRBV28,NA,TGTGCCAGCAGCCCCCGGCCGCGGGATGCGCAGTACTTC,CASSPRPRDAQYF
few,TRBJ2-7,TRBV9,NA,TGTGCCAGCAGCGTAGCCGGAGACACCTACGAGCAGTACTTC,CASSVAGDTYEQYF
NA,TRBJ2-2,TRBV9,NA,TGTGCCAGCAGCGTAGGTGGGAGCGGGGAGCTGTTTTTT,CASSVGGSGELFF
few,TRBJ1-4,TRBV6-6,TRBD1,TGTGCCAGCAACGCAGGACAGGCGGGGAAACTGTTTTTT,CASNAGQAGKLFF
few,TRBJ2-2,TRBV7-9,TRBD2,TGTGCCAGCAGCGTAAGGGGACTAACTAACGCCGGGGAGCTGTTTTTT,CASSVRGLTNAGELFF
many,TRBJ2-3,TRBV7-9,NA,TGTGCCAGCAGCTTAGCGGCCACAGATACGCAGTATTTT,CASSLAATDTQYF
few,TRBJ2-3,TRBV10-3,NA,TGTGCCCTCTCGAGGGAGACGTACGATACGCAGTATTTT,CALSRETYDTQYF
NA,TRBJ2-5,TRBV7-2,TRBD1,TGTGCCAGCAGCTCGAGACAGGGGGGGGAGACCCAGTACTTC,CASSSRQGGETQYF
NA,TRBJ2-7,TRBV13,NA,TGTGCCAGCAGCTTAGGCCGGGGAGTGACAGTCCACGAGCAGTACTTC,CASSLGRGVTVHEQYF
few,TRBJ2-2,TRBV7-9,NA,TGTGCCAGCAGCCGAGCGGGCACGAACACCGGGGAGCTGTTTTTT,CASSRAGTNTGELFF
few,TRBJ2-7,TRBV7-2,TRBD1,TGTGCCAGCAGCCGACAGGGGGACACGGAGCAGTACTTC,CASSRQGDTEQYF
NA,TRBJ1-2,TRBV15,NA,TGTGCCACCAGCAGCGGGTCCCTCTATGGCTACACCTTC,CATSSGSLYGYTF
few,TRBJ2-5,TRBV7-2,TRBD1,TGTGCCAGCAGCCACACAGGGGAAGAGACCCAGTACTTC,CASSHTGEETQYF
many,TRBJ1-1,TRBV10-3,NA,TGTGCCATCAGTGAGTCTGATTCAAAGGAAGCTTTCTTT,CAISESDSKEAFF
NA,TRBJ1-1,TRBV2,NA,TGTGCCTCGACTGTGCGGACCACTGAAGCTTTCTTT,CASTVRTTEAFF
few,TRBJ2-1,TRBV10-3,NA,TGTGCCATCAGTGAGTCTTACAGCAATGAGCAGTTCTTC,CAISESYSNEQFF
NA,TRBJ1-2,TRBV6-1,NA,TGTGCCAGCAGTGAAGCAGGGTTGATACGGTATGGCTACACCTTC,CASSEAGLIRYGYTF
few,TRBJ1-6,TRBV29-1,TRBD1,TGCAGCGGCGCACCGGGACAGGGGTATTATAATTCACCCCTCCACTTT,CSGAPGQGYYNSPLHF
NA,TRBJ2-4,TRBV30,NA,TGTGCCTGGAGTGTGCTGGGACTAGCCAAAAACATTCAGTACTTC,CAWSVLGLAKNIQYF
NA,TRBJ2-1,TRBV18,NA,TGTGCCAGCTCACCACTTATGCAGGGGAGCTCCTACAATGAGCAGTTCTTC,CASSPLMQGSSYNEQFF
NA,TRBJ1-3,TRBV28,NA,TGTGCCGTCCTGGAGGGATCTGGAAACACCATATATTTT,CAVLEGSGNTIYF
NA,TRBJ1-4,TRBV5-1,TRBD1,TGCGCCAGCAGCCCCGGGGACAGGGCTGAAAAACTGTTTTTT,CASSPGDRAEKLFF
few,TRBJ1-2,TRBV23-1,NA,TGCGCCAGCAGTCAACCGGTCCAAGCTAACTATGGCTACACCTTC,CASSQPVQANYGYTF
NA,TRBJ1-1,TRBV28,NA,TGTGCCAGCATCGAAGGGGTGGGCGACGAATGGGGTAAAGCTTTCTTT,CASIEGVGDEWGKAFF
NA,TRBJ1-5,TRBV28,NA,TGTGCCAGCAGTGCCCCGGCCCGACATCAGCCCCAGCATTTT,CASSAPARHQPQHF
few,TRBJ1-3,TRBV23-1,NA,TGCGCCAGCAGTCAAGGACATACGAGCTCTGGAAACACCATATATTTT,CASSQGHTSSGNTIYF
few,TRBJ1-5,TRBV2,NA,TGTGCCAGCAGTGGGGGTAATCAGCCCCAGCATTTT,CASSGGNQPQHF
NA,TRBJ2-3,TRBV5-4,NA,TGTGCCAGCAGCCCCCGCGTTGAAGGCACAGATACGCAGTATTTT,CASSPRVEGTDTQYF
NA,TRBJ2-2,TRBV5-6,NA,TGTGCCAGCAGCCAAGGGCCCGGGACCGGGGAGCTGTTTTTT,CASSQGPGTGELFF
NA,TRBJ1-1,TRBV10-2,TRBD1,TGCGCCAGCAGACAGGGGTCCACTGAAGCTTTCTTT,CASRQGSTEAFF
NA,TRBJ2-1,TRBV21-1,NA,TGTGCCAGCAGCAAAGCCGGTCGGGTCCTGGACAATGAGCAGTTCTTC,CASSKAGRVLDNEQFF